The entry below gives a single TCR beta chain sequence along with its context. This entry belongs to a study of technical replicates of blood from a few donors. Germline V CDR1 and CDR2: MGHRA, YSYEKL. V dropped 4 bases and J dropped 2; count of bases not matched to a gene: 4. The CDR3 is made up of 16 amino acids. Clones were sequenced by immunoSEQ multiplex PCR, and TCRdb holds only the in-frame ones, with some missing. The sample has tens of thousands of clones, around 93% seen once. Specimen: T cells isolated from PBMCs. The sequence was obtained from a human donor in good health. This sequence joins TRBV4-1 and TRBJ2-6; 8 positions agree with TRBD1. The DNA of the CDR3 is TGCGCCAGCAGCCGCCAGACAGGGGCTGGGGCCAACGTCCTGACTTTC. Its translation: CASSRQTGAGANVLTF.